Listed here are 12 T cell receptor beta chains from one sample, sequenced in a study of follicular helper T cells after annual influenza vaccination. Indicated time point: 2015-2016 season, 7 days after influenza vaccination. Using immunoSEQ multiplex PCR, the repertoire was profiled, and TCRdb retains in-frame clones only, with some absent. The table records more than 6,500 clones, over 75% of them present only once. This specimen was CXCR5- memory CD4+ T cells sorted from blood, taken 7 days after influenza vaccination. These receptors all come from an adult who received the influenza vaccine.

The V gene is TRBV6-6, the J gene TRBJ1-5, with D possibly being TRBD1 (6 bases). Germline-derived CDR1 and CDR2 are MNHNY and SVGAGI (reference sequence). V shed 5 bases and J shed 1 base, with 12 bases lying between them. The CDR3 sequence is 15 residues long. The CDR3 region has the DNA TGTGCCAGCAGTGGAAAGCAGGGGAGCAATCAGCCCCAGCATTTT. This translates into CASSGKQGSNQPQHF.

The gene calls are TRBV18 and TRBJ2-7, with D tentatively TRBD2 (7 bases). Germline V gene data show CDR1 as KGHSH and CDR2 as LQKENI. This CDR3 contains 16 residues. Trimming removed 3 bases at V and 0 bases at J, with 15 bases between. CDR3 nucleotide sequence: TGTGCCAGCTCACCCCTATCGGGGGGCTCCTCCTACGAGCAGTACTTC. It specifies CASSPLSGGSSYEQYF.

The chain recombines TRBV29-1 with TRBJ2-5, with 7 bases fitting TRBD2. Germline assignment: CDR1 SQVTM and CDR2 ANQGSEA. The CDR3 length is 13 residues. V lost 3 bases and J lost 1; bases outside the gene matches: 2. CDR3 nucleotides: TGCAGCGTTGAGGCGGGAGCCCAAGAGACCCAGTACTTC. It codes for CSVEAGAQETQYF.

The V call is TRBV7-9, the J call TRBJ2-5; TRBD2 matches at 8 bases. CDR1 and CDR2 from the germline V gene are SEHNR and FQNEAQ (reference sequence). V lost 5 bases, J lost 5 bases, and 16 bases stayed unmatched. The CDR3 covers 17 residues. The chain's CDR3 is CASSIPSWYRGGETQYF. The CDR3 DNA reads as TGTGCCAGCAGCATCCCCTCTTGGTACCGCGGGGGGGAGACCCAGTACTTC.

The J gene is TRBJ1-2, the V gene TRBV27; D possibly corresponds to TRBD1 (6 bases). V was shortened by 5 bases and J by 8 bases, with 24 bases between the two germline ends. The CDR3 spans 16 residues. Per germline, CDR1 MNHEY and CDR2 SMNVEV (reference sequence). The CDR3 sequence is CASSPRGQSREGGYTF. DNA of the CDR3: TGTGCCAGCAGTCCCCGAGGACAGAGCCGAGAGGGGGGCTACACCTTC.

The V call is TRBV7-2, the J call TRBJ2-5; D is unresolved. Germline assignment: CDR1 SGHTA and CDR2 FQGNSA. This CDR3 region has 11 residues. Trimming removed 2 bases at V and 6 bases at J, with 4 bases between. The CDR3 protein is CASSLMKTQYF. In nucleotides, the CDR3 is TGTGCCAGCAGCTTAATGAAGACCCAGTACTTC. Filled out from reference TRBV7-2 and TRBJ2-5, the complete variable domain reads GAGVSQSPSNKVTEKGKDVELRCDPISGHTALYWYRQSLGQGLEFLIYFQGNSAPDKSGLPSDRFSAERTGGSVSTLTIQRTQQEDSAVYLCASSLMKTQYFGPGTRLLVL.

Only one count was recorded for this clone. This sequence joins TRBV7-2 and TRBJ2-3, with 8 bases lining up with TRBD2. V dropped 5 bases and J dropped 8; count of bases not matched to a gene: 6. The CDR3 is 13 residues long. The germline gives CDR1 SGHTA, CDR2 FQGNSA. CDR3 coding DNA: TGTGCCAGCAGCCCCGAAAGCGGGGGTACGCAGTATTTT. This sequence encodes CASSPESGGTQYF.

This clone has a single count. The chain couples TRBV7-8 to TRBJ2-7; weak D call: TRBD2 (5 bases). Trimming left V 1 base short and J 11 bases short, with 15 bases between. The CDR3 contains 13 residues. Germline CDR1 SGHVS, CDR2 FQNEAQ. The CDR3 reads CASSLGTDHGEYF. CDR3 nucleotides: TGTGCCAGCAGCTTAGGGACCGATCACGGGGAGTACTTC.

The gene calls are TRBV15 and TRBJ2-5; D call uncertain. Trimming shortened V by 0 bases and J by 2 bases, and 10 bases separated the two germline ends. The CDR3 contains 15 residues. CDR1 LNHNV and CDR2 YYDKDF come from the germline V gene (reference sequence). CDR3 region: CATSRDQAAQETQYF. Here the CDR3 DNA reads TGTGCCACCAGCAGAGACCAGGCGGCTCAAGAGACCCAGTACTTC.

The chain recombines TRBV6-5 with TRBJ2-5; D remains ambiguous. V dropped 5 bases and J dropped 5 bases, with 12 bases sitting between them. CDR3 size: 13 residues. Per germline, CDR1 MNHEY and CDR2 SVGAGI. Here the CDR3 reads CASSEVSRETQYF. CDR3 nucleotides: TGTGCCAGCAGTGAGGTTTCTCGGGAGACCCAGTACTTC.

The genes are TRBV4-3 and TRBJ1-6; 10 positions match TRBD1. The ends lost 5 bases at V and 7 bases at J; junction bases unmatched: 8. Germline V gene lookup returns CDR1 LGHNA and CDR2 YSLEER. This CDR3 has 16 residues. CDR3 loop: CASSDQGQGLNSPLHF. Here the CDR3 DNA reads TGCGCCAGCAGCGACCAGGGACAGGGGCTAAATTCACCCCTCCACTTT.

In its sample, this clone was seen a few times. The chain carries TRBV4-2 and TRBJ1-5, with no clear D. CDR1 and CDR2 (germline): LGHNA, YNFKEQ. V was clipped by 0 bases and J by 2 bases, with 11 bases between them. This CDR3 region has 16 residues. Here the CDR3 DNA reads TGTGCCAGCAGCCAAGACCTCAACCGTGGCAATCAGCCCCAGCATTTT. It codes for CASSQDLNRGNQPQHF.